This TCR beta chain was captured by sequencing in a study of shared clonotypes between healthy human individuals. V lost 3 bases and J 3 bases, leaving 12 bases between the germline ends. CDR1 is GTSNPN, CDR2 SVGIG, per germline (reference sequence). The CDR3 runs to 15 residues. TCRdb's copy holds only in-frame clones and misses some; the assay was immunoSEQ multiplex PCR. This sample has over 2 million clones, with roughly 90% found just once. The sequenced sample consisted of naive CD4+ T cells from PBMCs. Noted subset: CD45RA+ positively selected. The V gene is TRBV30, the J gene TRBJ2-6; the D call may be TRBD1 or TRBD2 (5 bases each). The sequence was collected from a young man in good health. Some clones in this sample may be carry-over from other donors' samples. The CDR3 loop is CAWRVLGVGANVLTF. CDR3 in DNA: TGTGCCTGGAGGGTACTAGGGGTTGGGGCCAACGTCCTGACTTTC.